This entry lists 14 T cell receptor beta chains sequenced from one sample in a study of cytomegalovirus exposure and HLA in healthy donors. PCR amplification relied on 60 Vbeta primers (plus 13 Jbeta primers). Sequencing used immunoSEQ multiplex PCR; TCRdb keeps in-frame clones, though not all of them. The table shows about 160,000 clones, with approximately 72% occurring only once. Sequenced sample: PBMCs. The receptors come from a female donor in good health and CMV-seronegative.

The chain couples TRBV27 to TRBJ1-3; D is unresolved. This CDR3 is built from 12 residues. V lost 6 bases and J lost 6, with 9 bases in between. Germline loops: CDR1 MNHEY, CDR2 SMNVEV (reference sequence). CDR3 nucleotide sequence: TGTGCCAGCAGCTTAGGAGAAAACACCATATATTTT. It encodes CASSLGENTIYF.

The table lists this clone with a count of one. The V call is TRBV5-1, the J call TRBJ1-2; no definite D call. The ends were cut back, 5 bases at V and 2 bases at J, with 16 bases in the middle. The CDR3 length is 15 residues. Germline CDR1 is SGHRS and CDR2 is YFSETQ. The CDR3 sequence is CASSLLVGLNYGYTF. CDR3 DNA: TGCGCCAGCAGTTTATTGGTGGGCCTGAACTATGGCTACACCTTC.

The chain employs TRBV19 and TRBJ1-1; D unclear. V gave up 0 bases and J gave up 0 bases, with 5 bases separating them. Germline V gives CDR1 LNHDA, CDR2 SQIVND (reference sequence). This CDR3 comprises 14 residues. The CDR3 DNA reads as TGTGCCAGTAGTATAGAGGCCATGAACACTGAAGCTTTCTTT. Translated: CASSIEAMNTEAFF.

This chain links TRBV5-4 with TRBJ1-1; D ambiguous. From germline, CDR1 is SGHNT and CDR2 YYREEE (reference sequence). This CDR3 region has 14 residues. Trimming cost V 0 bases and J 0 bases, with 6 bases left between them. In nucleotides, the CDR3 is TGTGCCAGCAGCTTGGAGAGGGTGAACACTGAAGCTTTCTTT. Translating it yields CASSLERVNTEAFF.

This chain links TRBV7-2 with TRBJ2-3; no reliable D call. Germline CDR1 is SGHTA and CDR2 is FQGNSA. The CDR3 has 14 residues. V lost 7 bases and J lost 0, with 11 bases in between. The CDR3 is CASTLMQSTDTQYF. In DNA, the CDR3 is TGTGCCAGCACCCTCATGCAGAGCACAGATACGCAGTATTTT. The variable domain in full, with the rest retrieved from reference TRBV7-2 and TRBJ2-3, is GAGVSQSPSNKVTEKGKDVELRCDPISGHTALYWYRQSLGQGLEFLIYFQGNSAPDKSGLPSDRFSAERTGGSVSTLTIQRTQQEDSAVYLCASTLMQSTDTQYFGPGTRLTVL.

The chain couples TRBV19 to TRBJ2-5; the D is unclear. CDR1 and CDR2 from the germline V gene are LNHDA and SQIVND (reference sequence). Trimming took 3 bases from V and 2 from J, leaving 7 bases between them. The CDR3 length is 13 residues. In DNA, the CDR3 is TGTGCCAGTAGTATTGTAGAGCAAGAGACCCAGTACTTC. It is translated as CASSIVEQETQYF. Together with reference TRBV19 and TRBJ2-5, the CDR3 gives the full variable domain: DGGITQSPKYLFRKEGQNVTLSCEQNLNHDAMYWYRQDPGQGLRLIYYSQIVNDFQKGDIAEGYSVSREKKESFPLTVTSAQKNPTAFYLCASSIVEQETQYFGPGTRLLVL.

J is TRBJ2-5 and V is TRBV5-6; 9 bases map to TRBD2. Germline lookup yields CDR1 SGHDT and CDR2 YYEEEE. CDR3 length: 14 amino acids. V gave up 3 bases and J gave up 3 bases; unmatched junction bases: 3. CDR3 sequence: CASSSLAGEETQYF. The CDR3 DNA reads TGTGCCAGCAGCTCCTTAGCGGGAGAAGAGACCCAGTACTTC.

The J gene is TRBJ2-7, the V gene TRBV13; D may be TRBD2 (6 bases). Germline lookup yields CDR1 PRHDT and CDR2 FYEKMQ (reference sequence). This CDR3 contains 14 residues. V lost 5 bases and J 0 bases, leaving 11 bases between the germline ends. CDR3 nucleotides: TGTGCCAGCAGCCCTAGCGCCGACTCCTACGAGCAGTACTTC. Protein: CASSPSADSYEQYF.

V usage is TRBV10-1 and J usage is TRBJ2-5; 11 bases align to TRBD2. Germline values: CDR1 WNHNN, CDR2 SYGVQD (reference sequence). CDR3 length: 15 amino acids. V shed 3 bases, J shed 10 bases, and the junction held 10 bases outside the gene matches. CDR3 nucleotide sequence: TGCGCCAGCAGTGAAGGGGCTAGCGGGGGGTATTACCAGTACTTC. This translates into CASSEGASGGYYQYF.

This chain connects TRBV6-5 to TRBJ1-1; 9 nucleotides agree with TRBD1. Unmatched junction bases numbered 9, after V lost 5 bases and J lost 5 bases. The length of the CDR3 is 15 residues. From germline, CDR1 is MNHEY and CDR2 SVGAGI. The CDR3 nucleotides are TGTGCCAGCAGTGTCACAGGGGGCTTTCTGACTGAAGCTTTCTTT. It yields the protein CASSVTGGFLTEAFF.

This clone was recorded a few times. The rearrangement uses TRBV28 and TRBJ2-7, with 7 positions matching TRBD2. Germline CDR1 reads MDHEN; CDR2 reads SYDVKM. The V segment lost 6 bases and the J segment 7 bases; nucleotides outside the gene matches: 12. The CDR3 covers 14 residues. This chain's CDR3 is CASRDSLAGDEQYF. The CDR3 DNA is TGTGCCAGCAGGGATAGTCTTGCGGGAGATGAGCAGTACTTC.

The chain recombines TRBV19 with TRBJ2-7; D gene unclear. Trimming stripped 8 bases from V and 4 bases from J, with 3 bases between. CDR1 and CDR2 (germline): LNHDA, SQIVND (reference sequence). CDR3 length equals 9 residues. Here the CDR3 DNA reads TGTGCCAGTGAGTACGAGCAGTACTTC. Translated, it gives CASEYEQYF.

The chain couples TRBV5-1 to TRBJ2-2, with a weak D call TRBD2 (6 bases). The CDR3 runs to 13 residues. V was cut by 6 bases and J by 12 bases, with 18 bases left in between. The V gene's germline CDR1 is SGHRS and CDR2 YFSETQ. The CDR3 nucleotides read TGCGCCAGCATAGGAGGGGATTTAGGGAAGCTGTTTTTT. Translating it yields CASIGGDLGKLFF.

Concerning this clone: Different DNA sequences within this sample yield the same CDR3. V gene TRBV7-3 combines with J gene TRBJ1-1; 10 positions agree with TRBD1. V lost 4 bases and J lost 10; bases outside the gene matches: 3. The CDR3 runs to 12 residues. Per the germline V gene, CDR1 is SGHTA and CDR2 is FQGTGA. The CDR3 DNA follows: TGTGCCAGCAGCTCGGGACAGGGGCGAGCTTTCTTT. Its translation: CASSSGQGRAFF.